The 10 T cell receptor beta chains reported below all come from one sample, sequenced in a study of monozygotic twins with inflammatory bowel disease. TCRdb re-called the 5' RACE reads, yielding one record per CDR3 amino acid sequence without DNA. The table lists fewer than 450,000 distinct CDR3 sequences. Sample: blood. All receptors come from a human donor with ulcerative colitis or Crohn's disease, or a healthy co-twin of an affected twin (not recorded which).

The rearrangement joins TRBV4-3 to TRBJ1-3; TCRdb's D call, TRBD1, is unchecked because there is no DNA. The CDR3 length is 15 residues. The germline V gene encodes CDR1 LGHNA and CDR2 YSLEER. Here the CDR3 reads CASRMGAASGNTIYF.

The chain employs TRBV6-6 and TRBJ1-2; TCRdb's D gene call, TRBD1, goes unchecked for lack of DNA. CDR1 and CDR2 from the germline V gene are MNHNY and SVGAGI (reference sequence). The CDR3 contains 13 residues. CDR3: CASTTTGDYGYTF.

This chain joins TRBV4-3 and TRBJ2-1; TCRdb picks TRBD2, but there is no DNA to check that call. The CDR3 totals 15 residues. Germline-derived CDR1 and CDR2 are LGHNA and YSLEER. CDR3 sequence reads: CASSQDTEDYNEQFF.

This chain connects TRBV3-1 to TRBJ2-7; TCRdb's D call, TRBD1, is unchecked because there is no DNA. This CDR3 region has 15 residues. The germline V gene encodes CDR1 LGHDT and CDR2 YNNKEL (reference sequence). CDR3 sequence: CASSQRDRGPNEQYF.

The chain links TRBV9 to TRBJ2-7; with no DNA, the TCRdb D assignment of TRBD1 cannot be verified. Germline lookup yields CDR1 SGDLS and CDR2 YYNGEE. The CDR3 loop spans 16 amino acids. CDR3 in amino acids: CASSVLPGQGSYEQYF.

This chain links TRBV5-1 with TRBJ2-2; TCRdb's assignment of TRBD1 cannot be checked, as there is no DNA. Germline V CDR1 and CDR2: SGHRS, YFSETQ. This CDR3 spans 13 amino acids. The CDR3 loop is CASSTQGTGELFF.

This chain joins TRBV5-1 and TRBJ2-5. The CDR3 has 14 residues. Germline V gene sequence: CDR1 SGHRS, CDR2 YFSETQ. Here the CDR3 reads CASSLGQYQETQYF.

This chain links TRBV7-8 with TRBJ1-2; TCRdb lists TRBD1, though no DNA is available to test this call. This CDR3 has 17 amino acids. Germline V gives CDR1 SGHVS, CDR2 FQNEAQ. CDR3 in amino acids: CASSPRGSGAWDYGYTF. Using reference TRBV7-8 and TRBJ1-2 for the parts outside the CDR3, the full variable domain is GAGVSQSPRYKVAKRGQDVALRCDPISGHVSLFWYQQALGQGPEFLTYFQNEAQLDKSGLPSDRFFAERPEGSVSTLKIQRTQQEDSAVYLCASSPRGSGAWDYGYTFGSGTRLTVV.

V and J are TRBV6-5 and TRBJ2-7; the D call of TRBD1 rests on TCRdb alone, since no DNA is present to check it. The CDR3 has 17 amino acids. Germline-derived CDR1 and CDR2 are MNHEY and SVGAGI. CDR3 sequence reads: CASSYSPDRGLGYEQYF.

The chain joins TRBV29-1 to TRBJ1-2; TCRdb gives TRBD1 as the D gene, but with no DNA this cannot be confirmed. Germline values: CDR1 SQVTM, CDR2 ANQGSEA. The CDR3 consists of 12 residues. The CDR3: CSAGVDRYGYTF.